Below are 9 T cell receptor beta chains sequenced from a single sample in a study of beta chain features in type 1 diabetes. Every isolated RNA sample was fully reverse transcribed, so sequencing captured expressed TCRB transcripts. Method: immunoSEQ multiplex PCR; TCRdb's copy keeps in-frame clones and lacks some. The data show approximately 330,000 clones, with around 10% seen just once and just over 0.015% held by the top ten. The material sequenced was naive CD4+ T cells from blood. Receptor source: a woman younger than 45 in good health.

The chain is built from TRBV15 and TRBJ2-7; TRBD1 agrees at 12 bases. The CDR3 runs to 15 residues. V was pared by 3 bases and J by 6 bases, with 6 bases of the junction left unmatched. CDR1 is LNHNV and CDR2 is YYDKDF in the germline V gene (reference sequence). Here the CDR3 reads CATSRGQGASLEQYF. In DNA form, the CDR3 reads TGTGCCACCAGCAGGGGACAGGGGGCGAGCCTCGAGCAGTACTTC.

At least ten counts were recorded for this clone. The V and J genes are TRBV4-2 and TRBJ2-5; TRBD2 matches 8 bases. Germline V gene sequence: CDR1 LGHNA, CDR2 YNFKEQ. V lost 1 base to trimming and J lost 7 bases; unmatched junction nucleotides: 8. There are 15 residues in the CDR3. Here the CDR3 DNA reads TGTGCCAGCAGCCAAGTCCGCCGGGGGGGGGCGACCCAGTACTTC. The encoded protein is CASSQVRRGGATQYF.

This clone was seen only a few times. This CDR3 reads CASSLDALAGSIQYF. The CDR3 DNA reads TGTGCCAGCAGCTTGGATGCCCTAGCGGGGAGCATTCAGTACTTC. The chain employs TRBV7-9 and TRBJ2-4, with 9 positions matching TRBD2. The CDR3 has 15 amino acids. V was pared by 3 bases and J by 9 bases, with 9 bases of the junction left unmatched. CDR1 is SEHNR and CDR2 is FQNEAQ in the germline V gene (reference sequence).

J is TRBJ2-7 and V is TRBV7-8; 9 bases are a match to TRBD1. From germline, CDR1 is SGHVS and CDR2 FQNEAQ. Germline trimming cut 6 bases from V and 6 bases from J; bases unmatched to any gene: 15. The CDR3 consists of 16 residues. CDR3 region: CASRRTASRDRVEQYF. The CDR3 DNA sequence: TGTGCCAGCAGGCGAACCGCGTCTCGGGACAGGGTCGAGCAGTACTTC.

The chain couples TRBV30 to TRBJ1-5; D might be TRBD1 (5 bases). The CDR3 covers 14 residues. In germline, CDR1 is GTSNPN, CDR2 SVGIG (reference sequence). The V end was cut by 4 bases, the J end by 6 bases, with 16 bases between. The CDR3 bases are TGTGCCTGGACTACTGGACACGAAACTCAGCCCCAGCATTTT. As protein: CAWTTGHETQPQHF. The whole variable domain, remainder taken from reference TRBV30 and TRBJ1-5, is SQTIHQWPATLVQPVGSPLSLECTVEGTSNPNLYWYRQAAGRGLQLLFYSVGIGQISSEVPQNLSASRPQDRQFILSSKKLLLSDSGFYLCAWTTGHETQPQHFGDGTRLSIL.

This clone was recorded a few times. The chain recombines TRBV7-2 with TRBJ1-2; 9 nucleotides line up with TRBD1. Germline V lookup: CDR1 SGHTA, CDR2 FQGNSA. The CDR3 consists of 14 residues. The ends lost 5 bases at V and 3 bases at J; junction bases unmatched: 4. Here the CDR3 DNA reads TGTGCCAGCAGCCGACAGGGGGGAGACTATGGCTACACCTTC. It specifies CASSRQGGDYGYTF.

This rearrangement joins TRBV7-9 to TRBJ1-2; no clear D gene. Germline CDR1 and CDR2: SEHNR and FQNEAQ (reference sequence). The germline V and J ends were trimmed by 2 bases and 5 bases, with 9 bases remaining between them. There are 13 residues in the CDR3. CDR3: CASSLSEEYGYTF. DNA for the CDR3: TGTGCCAGCAGCTTATCGGAGGAGTATGGCTACACCTTC.

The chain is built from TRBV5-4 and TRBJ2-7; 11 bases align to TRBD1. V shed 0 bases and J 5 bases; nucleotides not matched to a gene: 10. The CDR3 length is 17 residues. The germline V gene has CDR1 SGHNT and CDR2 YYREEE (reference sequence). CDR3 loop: CASSLGLLGTGGNEQYF. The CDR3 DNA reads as TGTGCCAGCAGCTTGGGGCTGCTAGGGACAGGGGGAAACGAGCAGTACTTC. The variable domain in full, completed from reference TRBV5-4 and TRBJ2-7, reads ETGVTQSPTHLIKTRGQQVTLRCSSQSGHNTVSWYQQALGQGPQFIFQYYREEENGRGNFPPRFSGLQFPNYSSELNVNALELDDSALYLCASSLGLLGTGGNEQYFGPGTRLTVT.

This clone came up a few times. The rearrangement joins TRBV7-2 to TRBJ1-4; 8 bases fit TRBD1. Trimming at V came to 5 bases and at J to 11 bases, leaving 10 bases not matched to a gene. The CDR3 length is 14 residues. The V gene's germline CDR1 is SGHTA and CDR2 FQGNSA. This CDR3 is CASSPNPDRAKLFF. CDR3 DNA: TGTGCCAGCAGCCCAAACCCGGACAGGGCTAAACTGTTTTTT. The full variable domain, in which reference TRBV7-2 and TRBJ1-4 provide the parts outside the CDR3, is GAGVSQSPSNKVTEKGKDVELRCDPISGHTALYWYRQSLGQGLEFLIYFQGNSAPDKSGLPSDRFSAERTGGSVSTLTIQRTQQEDSAVYLCASSPNPDRAKLFFGSGTQLSVL.